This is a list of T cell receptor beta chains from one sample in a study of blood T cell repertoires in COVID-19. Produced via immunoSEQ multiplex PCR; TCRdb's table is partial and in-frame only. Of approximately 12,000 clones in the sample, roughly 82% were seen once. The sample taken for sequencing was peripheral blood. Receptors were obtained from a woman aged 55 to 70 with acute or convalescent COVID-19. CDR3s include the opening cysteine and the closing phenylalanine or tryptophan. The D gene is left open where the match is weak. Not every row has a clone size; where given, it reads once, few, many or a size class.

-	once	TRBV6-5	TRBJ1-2	TGTGCCAGCAGTTTCTCCTGGGGAGAGGACAACTATGGCTACACCTTC	CASSFSWGEDNYGYTF
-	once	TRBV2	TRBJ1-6	TGTGCCAGCTCCGATTCTATCGATTCACCCCTCCACTTT	CASSDSIDSPLHF
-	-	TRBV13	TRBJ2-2	TGTGCCAGCAGCCCCCCCGACCAAGCGGCGGCGAACACCGGGGAGCTGTTTTTT	CASSPPDQAAANTGELFF
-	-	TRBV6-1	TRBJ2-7	TGTGCCAGCAGTTATCCCGGTAGCTCCTACGAGCAGTACTTC	CASSYPGSSYEQYF
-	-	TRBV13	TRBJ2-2	TGTGCCAGCAGCTTGGCAGGGTTAAACACCGGGGAGCTGTTTTTT	CASSLAGLNTGELFF
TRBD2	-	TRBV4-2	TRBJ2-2	TGTGCCAGCAGCCAGGGCGGGGGTAGCGCGAACACCGGGGAGCTGTTTTTT	CASSQGGGSANTGELFF
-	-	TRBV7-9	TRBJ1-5	TGTGCCAGCAGCTTATCGACAGGAATCAATCAGCCCCAGCATTTT	CASSLSTGINQPQHF
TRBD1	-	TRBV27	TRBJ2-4	TGTGCCAGCCAGCGACAGGGGGCGCAGAACATTCAGTACTTC	CASQRQGAQNIQYF
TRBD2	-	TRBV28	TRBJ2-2	TGTGCCAGCAGTAGAGGATTAGCGGGGGGCACCGGGGAGCTGTTTTTT	CASSRGLAGGTGELFF
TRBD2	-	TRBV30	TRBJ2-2	TGTGCCTGGAACGGACTAGCGGGGTCGAACACCGGGGAGCTGTTTTTT	CAWNGLAGSNTGELFF
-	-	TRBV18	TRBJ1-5	TGTGCCAGCTCACCACCTGGCTTGACAGGCAATCAGCCCCAGCATTTT	CASSPPGLTGNQPQHF
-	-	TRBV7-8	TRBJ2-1	TGTGCCAGCCGACACCCGAGCTCCTACAATGAGCAGTTCTTC	CASRHPSSYNEQFF
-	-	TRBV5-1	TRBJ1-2	TGCGCCAGCAGCTCACAGGGATTAGGCGGTGGGGGCTACACCTTC	CASSSQGLGGGGYTF
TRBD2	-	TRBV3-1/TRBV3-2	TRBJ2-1	TGTGCCAGCACGCAAGGGGCGGGGGGGTACAATGAGCAGTTCTTC	CASTQGAGGYNEQFF
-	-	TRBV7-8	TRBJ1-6	TGTGCCAGCAGCTTGGCTGGACACAATTCACCCCTCCACTTT	CASSLAGHNSPLHF
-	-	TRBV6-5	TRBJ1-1	TGTGCCAGCAGAAACAGGGAGAACACTGAAGCTTTCTTT	CASRNRENTEAFF
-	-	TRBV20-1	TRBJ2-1	TGCAGTGCTAGTTCAGGTCATGAGCAGTTCTTC	CSASSGHEQFF
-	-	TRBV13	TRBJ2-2	TGTGCCAGCAGCTTAGGCCGGGAGGGGGCCACCGGGGAGCTGTTTTTT	CASSLGREGATGELFF
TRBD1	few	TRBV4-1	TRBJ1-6	TGCGCCAGCAGCCAAGAGGGACAGGTTAGCTCCTATAATTCACCCCTCCACTTT	CASSQEGQVSSYNSPLHF
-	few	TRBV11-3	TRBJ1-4	TGTGCCAGCAGCGCGCCGTCCATTAATAATGAAAAACTGTTTTTT	CASSAPSINNEKLFF
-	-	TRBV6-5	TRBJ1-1	TGTGCCAGCAGGGCCGGGACACAAGCTTTCTTT	CASRAGTQAFF
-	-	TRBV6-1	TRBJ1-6	TGTGCCAGCAGTGAAGGCCAGGGGCATTCACCCCTCCACTTT	CASSEGQGHSPLHF
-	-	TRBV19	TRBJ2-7	TGTGCCAGTAGTATAGTTCTGGTGGGGCGGGACTACGAGCAGTACTTC	CASSIVLVGRDYEQYF
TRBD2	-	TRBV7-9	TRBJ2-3	TGTGCCAGCAGCTTAGGGGACGGTAGCGGGGGCTGGGATACGCAGTATTTT	CASSLGDGSGGWDTQYF
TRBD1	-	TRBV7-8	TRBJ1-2	TGTGCCAGCAGCTTAGGGACAGGGAGCTTCGGCTACACCTTC	CASSLGTGSFGYTF
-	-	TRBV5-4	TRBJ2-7	TGTGCCAGCAGCTTCGACAGGACCAGCTCCTACGAGCAGTACTTC	CASSFDRTSSYEQYF
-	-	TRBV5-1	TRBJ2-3	TGCGCCAGCAGCCCAGGACAACCTAGCACAGATACGCAGTATTTT	CASSPGQPSTDTQYF
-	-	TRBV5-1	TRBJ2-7	TGCGCCAGCAGCCCGTCCCCGGGGACCTACGAGCAGTACTTC	CASSPSPGTYEQYF
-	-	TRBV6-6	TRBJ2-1	TGTGCCAGCAGTTACCTGGACAGCAGCTCCTACAATGAGCAGTTCTTC	CASSYLDSSSYNEQFF
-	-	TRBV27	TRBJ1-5	TGTGCCAGCAGTGAGGGCCCGACGGGCAATCAGCCCCAGCATTTT	CASSEGPTGNQPQHF
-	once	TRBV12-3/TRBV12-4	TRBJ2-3	TGTGCCAGCAGTTTTGGAGAGACAGATACGCAGTATTTT	CASSFGETDTQYF
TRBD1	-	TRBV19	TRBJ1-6	TGTGCCAGTAGTTCACAGGGGGGAGATAATTCACCCCTCCACTTT	CASSSQGGDNSPLHF
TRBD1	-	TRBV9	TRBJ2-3	TGTGCCAGCAGCGTAGCGGGGCCAGGGGGAACAGATACGCAGTATTTT	CASSVAGPGGTDTQYF
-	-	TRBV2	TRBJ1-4	TGTGCCAGCAGTGGGGGGGGCTCGATCGGGCGTGAAAAACTGTTTTTT	CASSGGGSIGREKLFF
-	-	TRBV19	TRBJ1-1	TGTGCCAGTAGTATTACAGGCGCGAACACTGAAGCTTTCTTT	CASSITGANTEAFF
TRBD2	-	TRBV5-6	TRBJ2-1	TGTGCCAGCAGCCAGCGGACTAGCGGGGGGGACAATGAGCAGTTCTTC	CASSQRTSGGDNEQFF
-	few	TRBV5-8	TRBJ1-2	TGTGCCAGCAGCTTGCTATCCAATCGAGGGATGCGGGACTATGGCTACACCTTC	CASSLLSNRGMRDYGYTF
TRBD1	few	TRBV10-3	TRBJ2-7	TGTGCCATCAGTGGCGATAGGGGGCTCTTATCCTACGAGCAGTACTTC	CAISGDRGLLSYEQYF
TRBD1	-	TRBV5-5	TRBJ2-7	TGTGCCAGCAGCTGGGGACAGGGGGCTGGGGAGCAGTACTTC	CASSWGQGAGEQYF
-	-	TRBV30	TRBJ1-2	TGTGCCTGGAGTGTATCGGCAGGTTTTAACTATGGCTACACCTTC	CAWSVSAGFNYGYTF
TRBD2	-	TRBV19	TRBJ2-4	TGTGCCAGTAGTTTTGACGGGGGGGCAAAACTAAACATTCAGTACTTC	CASSFDGGAKLNIQYF
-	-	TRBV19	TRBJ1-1	TGTGCCATCCCCTGGGGGGGGGAAGCTTTCTTT	CAIPWGGEAFF
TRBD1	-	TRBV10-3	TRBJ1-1	TGTGCCATCACTCGGACAGGGGAGACTGAAGCTTTCTTT	CAITRTGETEAFF
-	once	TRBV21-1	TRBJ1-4	TGTGCCAGCAGCAAACTAGACCCTGGTAATGAAAAACTGTTTTTT	CASSKLDPGNEKLFF
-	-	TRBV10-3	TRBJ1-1	TGTGCCATCTGGACTGCTCGAGGGGCTTTCTTT	CAIWTARGAFF
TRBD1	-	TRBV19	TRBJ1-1	TGTGCCAGTAGACCCCGGGACAGGGTTTTGAACACTGAAGCTTTCTTT	CASRPRDRVLNTEAFF
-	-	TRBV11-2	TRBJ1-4	TGTGCCAGCAGCTTAAACCAGGAACTGTTTTTT	CASSLNQELFF